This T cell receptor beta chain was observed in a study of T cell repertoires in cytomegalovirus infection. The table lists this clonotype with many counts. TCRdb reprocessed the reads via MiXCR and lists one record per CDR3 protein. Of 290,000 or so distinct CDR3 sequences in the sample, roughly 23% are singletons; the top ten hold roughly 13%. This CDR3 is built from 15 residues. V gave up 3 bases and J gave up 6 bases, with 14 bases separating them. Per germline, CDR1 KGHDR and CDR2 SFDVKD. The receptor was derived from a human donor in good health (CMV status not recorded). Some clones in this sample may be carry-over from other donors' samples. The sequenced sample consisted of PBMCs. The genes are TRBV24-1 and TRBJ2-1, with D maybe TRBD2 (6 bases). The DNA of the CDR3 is TGTGCCACCAGTGATCCCGGGATAGCGGCCAATGAGCAGTTCTTC. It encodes CATSDPGIAANEQFF.